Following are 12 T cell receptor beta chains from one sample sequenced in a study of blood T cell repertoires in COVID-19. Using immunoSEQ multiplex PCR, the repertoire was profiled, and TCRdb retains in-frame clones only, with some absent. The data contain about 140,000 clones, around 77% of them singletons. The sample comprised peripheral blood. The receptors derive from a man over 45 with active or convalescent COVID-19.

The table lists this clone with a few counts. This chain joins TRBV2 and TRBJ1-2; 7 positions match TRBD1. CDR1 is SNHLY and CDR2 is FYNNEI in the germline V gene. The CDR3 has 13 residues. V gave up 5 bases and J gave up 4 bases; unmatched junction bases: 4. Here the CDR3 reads CASSNRGSYGYTF. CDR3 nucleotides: TGTGCCAGCAGTAACAGGGGAAGCTATGGCTACACCTTC.

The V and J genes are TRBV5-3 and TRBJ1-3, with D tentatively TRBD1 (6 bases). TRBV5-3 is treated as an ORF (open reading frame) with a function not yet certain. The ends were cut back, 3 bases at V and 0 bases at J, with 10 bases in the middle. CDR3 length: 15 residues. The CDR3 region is CARSSDSSSGNTIYF. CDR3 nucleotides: TGTGCCAGAAGCTCGGACAGCTCCTCTGGAAACACCATATATTTT.

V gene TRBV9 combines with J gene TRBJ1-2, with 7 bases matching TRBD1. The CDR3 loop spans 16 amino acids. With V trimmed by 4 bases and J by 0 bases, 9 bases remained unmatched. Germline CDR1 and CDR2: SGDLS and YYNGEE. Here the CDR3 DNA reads TGTGCCAGCAGCACCCAGACAGGGCCTGCTAACTATGGCTACACCTTC. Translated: CASSTQTGPANYGYTF.

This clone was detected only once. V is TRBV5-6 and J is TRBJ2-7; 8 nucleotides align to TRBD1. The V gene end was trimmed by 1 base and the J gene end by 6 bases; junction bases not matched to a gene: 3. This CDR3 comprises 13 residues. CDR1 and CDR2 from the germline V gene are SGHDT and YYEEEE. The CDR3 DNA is TGTGCCAGCAGCTTGATACAGGGGGGCGAGCAGTACTTC. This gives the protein CASSLIQGGEQYF.

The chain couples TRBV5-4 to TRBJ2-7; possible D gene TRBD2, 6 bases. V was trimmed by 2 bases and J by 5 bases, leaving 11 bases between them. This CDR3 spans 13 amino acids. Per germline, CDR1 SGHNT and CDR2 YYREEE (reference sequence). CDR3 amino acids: CASSFRASDEQYF. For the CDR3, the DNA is TGTGCCAGCAGCTTTAGAGCTAGCGACGAGCAGTACTTC.

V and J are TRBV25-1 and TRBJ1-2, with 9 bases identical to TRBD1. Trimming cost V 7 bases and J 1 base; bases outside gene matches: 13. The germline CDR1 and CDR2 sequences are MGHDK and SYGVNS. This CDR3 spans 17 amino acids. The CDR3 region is CASTPAGQGMHNYGYTF. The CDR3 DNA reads TGTGCCAGCACCCCGGCGGGACAGGGCATGCATAACTATGGCTACACCTTC.

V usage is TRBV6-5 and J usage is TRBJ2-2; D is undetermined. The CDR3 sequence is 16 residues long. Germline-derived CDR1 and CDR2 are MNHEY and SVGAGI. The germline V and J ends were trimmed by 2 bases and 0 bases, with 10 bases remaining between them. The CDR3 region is CASSYRYTANTGELFF. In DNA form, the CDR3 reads TGTGCCAGCAGTTACCGGTATACAGCGAACACCGGGGAGCTGTTTTTT.

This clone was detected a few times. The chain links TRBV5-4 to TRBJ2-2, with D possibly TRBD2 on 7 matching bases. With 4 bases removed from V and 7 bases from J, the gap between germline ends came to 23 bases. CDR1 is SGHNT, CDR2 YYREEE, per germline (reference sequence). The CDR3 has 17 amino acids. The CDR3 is CASSLRGGGGNSGELFF. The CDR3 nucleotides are TGTGCCAGCAGCCTTCGGGGAGGGGGAGGAAATAGCGGGGAGCTGTTTTTT.

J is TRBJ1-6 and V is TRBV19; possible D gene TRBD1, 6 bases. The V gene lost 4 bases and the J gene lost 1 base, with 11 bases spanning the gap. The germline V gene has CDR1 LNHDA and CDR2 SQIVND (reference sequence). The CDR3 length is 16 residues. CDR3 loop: CASSSRGWSYNSPLHF. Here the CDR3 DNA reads TGTGCCAGTAGTAGCAGGGGATGGTCCTATAATTCACCCCTCCACTTT.

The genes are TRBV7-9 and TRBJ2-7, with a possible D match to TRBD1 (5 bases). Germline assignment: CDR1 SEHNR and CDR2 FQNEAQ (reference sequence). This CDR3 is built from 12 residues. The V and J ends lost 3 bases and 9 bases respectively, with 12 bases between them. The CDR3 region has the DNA TGTGCCAGCAGCTTCTTAGACAGTGCGCAGTACTTC. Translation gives CASSFLDSAQYF.

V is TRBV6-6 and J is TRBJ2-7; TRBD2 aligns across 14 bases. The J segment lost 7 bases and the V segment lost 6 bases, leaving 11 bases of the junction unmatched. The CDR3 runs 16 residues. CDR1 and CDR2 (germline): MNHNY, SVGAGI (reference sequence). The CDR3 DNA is TGTGCCAGCAGCCGCGGGACTAGCGGGGGTGGGGGGGAGCAGTACTTC. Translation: CASSRGTSGGGGEQYF.

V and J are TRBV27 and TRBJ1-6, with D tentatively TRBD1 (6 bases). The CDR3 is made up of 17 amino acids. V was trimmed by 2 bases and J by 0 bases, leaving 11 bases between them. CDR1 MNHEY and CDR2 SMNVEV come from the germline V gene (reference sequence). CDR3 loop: CASSLVRGSSYNSPLHF. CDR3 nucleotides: TGTGCCAGCAGTTTAGTTAGGGGGAGCTCCTATAATTCACCCCTCCACTTT.